The rows below give T cell receptor beta chains drawn from one sample of a study of shared clonotypes between healthy human individuals. TCRdb's table, derived via immunoSEQ multiplex PCR, lists solely in-frame clones and lacks some. Of 850,000 to 1,100,000 clones in the sample, 70% to 85% were seen once. The sample comprised memory CD4+ T cells from PBMCs. Source of these receptors: a man younger than 30 in good health. Some clones in this sample may be carry-over from other donors' samples. The CDR3 runs from the conserved cysteine through the conserved F or W. A D gene is named only where the DNA matches it firmly. The size field is filled for only some rows; it gives once, few, many or a size class.

few,-,TRBJ1-1,TRBV5-1,TGCGCCAGCAGCGAAAGGATCCCGAACACTGAAGCTTTCTTT,CASSERIPNTEAFF
-,-,TRBJ2-5,TRBV2,TGTGCCAGCTGCTGGGTGCTCCAAGAGACCCAGTACTTC,CASCWVLQETQYF
-,-,TRBJ1-5,TRBV5-1,TGCGCCAGCAGCTTGGGCGACAATCAGCCCCAGCATTTT,CASSLGDNQPQHF
-,TRBD2,TRBJ2-3,TRBV7-3,TGTGCCAGCAGCTTAAGGAGCGGGAGGGCCCCAGATACGCAGTATTTT,CASSLRSGRAPDTQYF
-,-,TRBJ2-7,TRBV4-1,TGCGCCAGCAGCCAAGGATACAGACAGAGGGAGGAGGAGCAGTACTTC,CASSQGYRQREEEQYF
-,-,TRBJ1-4,TRBV6-1,TGTGCCAGCAACTTACGACAGGCAACTAATGAAAAACTGTTTTTT,CASNLRQATNEKLFF
few,-,TRBJ1-4,TRBV7-9,TGTGCCAGCAGCTACGTACAGGAAAAACTGTTTTTT,CASSYVQEKLFF
-,-,TRBJ2-2,TRBV27,TGTGCCAGCAGTTTAAGGGCTAGCCCCACCGGGGAGCTGTTTTTT,CASSLRASPTGELFF
-,-,TRBJ2-1,TRBV13,TGTGCCAGCACCCCCAGGGAGGGGGCTGGTAATGAGCAGTTCTTC,CASTPREGAGNEQFF
-,-,TRBJ1-3,TRBV5-1,TGCGCCAGCAGCCCGCCATCGGGGTCTGGAAACACCATATATTTT,CASSPPSGSGNTIYF
-,-,TRBJ2-1,TRBV18,TGTGCCAGCTCACCCCCCGGGACCCCGACGCAGTTCTTC,CASSPPGTPTQFF
-,-,TRBJ2-7,TRBV5-6,TGTGCCAGCAGCCGCTGGGGAGAGTACGAGCAGTACTTC,CASSRWGEYEQYF
-,-,TRBJ2-2,TRBV4-1,TGCGCCAGCAGCCAAGTTATGACCGGGGAGCTGTTTTTT,CASSQVMTGELFF
-,TRBD1,TRBJ1-2,TRBV6-1,TGTGCCAGCAGGGAGGGGGCAGGCTATGGCTACACCTTC,CASREGAGYGYTF
once,TRBD1,TRBJ2-2,TRBV10-3,TGTGCCATCAGGGCATCCGGGACAGGGATTGCCGGGGAGCTGTTTTTT,CAIRASGTGIAGELFF
-,TRBD1,TRBJ2-7,TRBV2,TGTGCCAGCAGTGAAGCTGGGGGACAGGCCTACGAGCAGTACTTC,CASSEAGGQAYEQYF
-,-,TRBJ2-7,TRBV30,TGTGCCTGGAGACCACCAGCGGCTACCTACGAGCAGTACTTC,CAWRPPAATYEQYF
many,-,TRBJ1-5,TRBV7-2,TGTGCCAGCAGCCGAAAACAGGGTCAGCCCCAGCATTTT,CASSRKQGQPQHF
-,TRBD1,TRBJ2-2,TRBV5-1,TGCGCCAGCAGCTTGGATCAGGGGGCGGGCCCCGGGGAGCTGTTTTTT,CASSLDQGAGPGELFF
-,TRBD2,TRBJ2-1,TRBV5-1,TGCGCCAGCAGCTTGGCTGGGTTGGGGACTAGCGAGTACAATGAGCAGTTCTTC,CASSLAGLGTSEYNEQFF
-,-,TRBJ2-1,TRBV5-1,TGCGCCAGCAGCGTTAGCGTTGAGCAGTTCTTC,CASSVSVEQFF
-,-,TRBJ2-6,TRBV7-9,TGTGCCCAAGCCTCTGGGGCCAACGTCCTGACTTTC,CAQASGANVLTF
-,-,TRBJ1-3,TRBV10-1,TGCGCCAGCAGTGAGCCGGGTTCTGGAAACACCATATATTTT,CASSEPGSGNTIYF
-,TRBD2,TRBJ2-7,TRBV27,TGTGCCAGCAGTTCCCCCCGGGGGCCCGGGAGGGTAGACGAGCAGTACTTC,CASSSPRGPGRVDEQYF
-,TRBD1,TRBJ1-5,TRBV7-2,TGTGCCAGCAGACGTCCCGGGACAGGGGAGCCCCAGCATTTT,CASRRPGTGEPQHF
-,-,TRBJ1-1,TRBV6-5,TGTGCCAGCAGCGAGGGCCGGGGGCGAACTGAAGCTTTCTTT,CASSEGRGRTEAFF
-,TRBD1,TRBJ1-1,TRBV28,TGTGCCAGCAGTCCGGGACAGGGGGACACTGAAGCTTTCTTT,CASSPGQGDTEAFF
-,-,TRBJ2-1,TRBV5-1,TGCGCCAGCAGCTTCAGGACCGTCGGGGATGAGCAGTTCTTC,CASSFRTVGDEQFF
-,-,TRBJ2-6,TRBV14,TGTGCCAGCAGCCTTGGACAAGGTGGCATCTGGTCTGGGGCCAACGTCCTGACTTTC,CASSLGQGGIWSGANVLTF
-,-,TRBJ1-1,TRBV5-8,TGTGCCAGCAGCTTGGTCGACTCGAACACTGAAGCTTTCTTT,CASSLVDSNTEAFF
-,-,TRBJ1-4,TRBV30,TGTGCCTGGAGTGTACTAGGGGAAAAACTGTTTTTT,CAWSVLGEKLFF
-,-,TRBJ1-5,TRBV19,TGTGCCAGTAGTATAGTGAACAATCAGCCCCAGCATTTT,CASSIVNNQPQHF
-,-,TRBJ2-2,TRBV7-2,TGTGCCAGCAGCCTTCGCGGGGAGCTGTTTTTT,CASSLRGELFF
-,-,TRBJ1-2,TRBV5-1,TGCGCCAGCAGCTTGGAACCGAGTACCTATGGCTACACCTTC,CASSLEPSTYGYTF
-,-,TRBJ2-5,TRBV7-3,TGTGCCAGCAGCTTAGTGAGCGTCCTCTGGAGAGAGACCCAGTACTTC,CASSLVSVLWRETQYF
many,-,TRBJ1-4,TRBV5-6,TGTGCCAGCAGCTTGGGAACACCCAATGAAAAACTGTTTTTT,CASSLGTPNEKLFF
-,-,TRBJ1-4,TRBV18,TGTGCCAGCTCTAAGTTGGCTAATGAAAAACTGTTTTTT,CASSKLANEKLFF
-,-,TRBJ2-7,TRBV19,TGTGCCAGTAGTATATCGAGGGATTCCTACGAGCAGTACTTC,CASSISRDSYEQYF
-,TRBD1,TRBJ1-5,TRBV28,TGTGCCAGCAGCGCCTGGGACAGGGGGAGGGTACAGCCCCAGCATTTT,CASSAWDRGRVQPQHF
-,-,TRBJ2-5,TRBV5-1,TGCGCCAGCAGCTTGGACAGGGTGGAGACCCAGTACTTC,CASSLDRVETQYF
once,TRBD1,TRBJ2-2,TRBV19,TGTGCCAGTAGTAACAGGGGTGCCGGGGAGCTGTTTTTT,CASSNRGAGELFF
-,-,TRBJ1-2,TRBV30,TGTGCCTGGAGTGCCCAGGGCCCTGGCTACACCTTC,CAWSAQGPGYTF
-,TRBD1,TRBJ1-2,TRBV6-4,TGTGCCAGCAGTGATTGGACAGGTCCATATGGCTACACCTTC,CASSDWTGPYGYTF
few,-,TRBJ1-4,TRBV27,TGTGCCAGCAGTTGGGATGGGAGGAATGAAAAACTGTTTTTT,CASSWDGRNEKLFF
-,-,TRBJ2-3,TRBV7-9,TGTGCCAGCAGCACCGCCCGGGGAGGACGGACAGATACGCAGTATTTT,CASSTARGGRTDTQYF